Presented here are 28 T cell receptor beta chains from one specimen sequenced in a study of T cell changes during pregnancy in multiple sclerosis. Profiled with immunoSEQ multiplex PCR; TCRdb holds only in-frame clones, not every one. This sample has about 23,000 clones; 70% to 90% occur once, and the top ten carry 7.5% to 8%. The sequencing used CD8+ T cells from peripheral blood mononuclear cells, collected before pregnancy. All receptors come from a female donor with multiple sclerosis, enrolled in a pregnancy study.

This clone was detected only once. CDR3 residues: CASSLDRGSTDTQYF. CDR3 bases: TGCGCCAGCAGTCTCGACAGGGGGTCAACAGATACGCAGTATTTT. The chain combines TRBV4-3 with TRBJ2-3, with 9 positions matching TRBD1. V gave up 6 bases and J gave up 3 bases; unmatched junction bases: 7. The CDR3 is 15 amino acids. Germline assignment: CDR1 LGHNA and CDR2 YSLEER.

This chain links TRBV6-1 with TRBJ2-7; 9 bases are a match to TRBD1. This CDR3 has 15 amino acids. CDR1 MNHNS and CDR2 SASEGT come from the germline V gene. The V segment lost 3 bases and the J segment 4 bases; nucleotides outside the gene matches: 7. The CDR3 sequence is CASSEGTGSGYEQYF. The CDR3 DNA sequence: TGTGCCAGCAGTGAGGGGACAGGGTCGGGGTACGAGCAGTACTTC.

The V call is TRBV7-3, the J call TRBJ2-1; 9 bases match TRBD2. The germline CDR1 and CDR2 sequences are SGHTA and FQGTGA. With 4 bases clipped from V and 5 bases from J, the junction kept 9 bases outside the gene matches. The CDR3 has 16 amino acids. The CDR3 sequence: CASSSPSGVLDNEQFF. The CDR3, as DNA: TGTGCCAGCAGCTCCCCTAGCGGGGTACTTGACAATGAGCAGTTCTTC. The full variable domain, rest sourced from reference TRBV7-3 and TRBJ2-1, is GAGVSQTPSNKVTEKGKYVELRCDPISGHTALYWYRQSLGQGPEFLIYFQGTGAADDSGLPNDRFFAVRPEGSVSTLKIQRTERGDSAVYLCASSSPSGVLDNEQFFGPGTRLTVL.

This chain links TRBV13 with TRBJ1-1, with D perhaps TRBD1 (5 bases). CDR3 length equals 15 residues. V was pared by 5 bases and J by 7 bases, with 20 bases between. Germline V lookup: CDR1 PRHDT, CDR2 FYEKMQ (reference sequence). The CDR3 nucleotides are TGTGCCAGCAGCGAAACGGGGGTCGCAACTGGTGAAGCTTTCTTT. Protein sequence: CASSETGVATGEAFF.

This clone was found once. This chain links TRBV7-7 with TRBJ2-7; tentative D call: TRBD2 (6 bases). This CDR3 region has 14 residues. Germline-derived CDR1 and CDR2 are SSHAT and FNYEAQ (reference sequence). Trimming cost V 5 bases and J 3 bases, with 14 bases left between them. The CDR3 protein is CASSPTGSYYEQYF. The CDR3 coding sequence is TGTGCCAGCAGCCCCACCGGGAGCTACTACGAGCAGTACTTC.

CDR3 loop: CASSLVPPGAGNTIYF. The CDR3 nucleotides read TGTGCCAGCAGCTTAGTTCCGCCAGGGGCCGGAAACACCATATATTTT. This chain links TRBV7-2 with TRBJ1-3, with D perhaps matching TRBD1 (6 bases). Germline CDR1 reads SGHTA; CDR2 reads FQGNSA. Between the trimmed V and J ends, which lost 1 base and 4 bases, there was a span of 14 bases. The CDR3 totals 16 residues. Full variable domain (rest looked up from reference TRBV7-2 and TRBJ1-3): GAGVSQSPSNKVTEKGKDVELRCDPISGHTALYWYRQSLGQGLEFLIYFQGNSAPDKSGLPSDRFSAERTGGSVSTLTIQRTQQEDSAVYLCASSLVPPGAGNTIYFGEGSWLTVV.

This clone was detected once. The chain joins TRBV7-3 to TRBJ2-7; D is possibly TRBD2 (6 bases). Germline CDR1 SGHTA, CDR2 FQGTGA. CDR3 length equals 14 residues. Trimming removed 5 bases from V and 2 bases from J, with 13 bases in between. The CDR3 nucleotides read TGTGCCAGCAGCCCCCAGGGCGGGGCCTACGAGCAGTACTTC. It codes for CASSPQGGAYEQYF.

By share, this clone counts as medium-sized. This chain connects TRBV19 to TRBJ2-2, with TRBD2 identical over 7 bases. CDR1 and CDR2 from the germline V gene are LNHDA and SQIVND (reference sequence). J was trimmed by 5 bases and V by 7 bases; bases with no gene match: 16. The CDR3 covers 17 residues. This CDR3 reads CASTHLGGRARTGELFF. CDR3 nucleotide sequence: TGTGCCAGTACTCACTTGGGAGGGAGGGCGAGAACCGGGGAGCTGTTTTTT.

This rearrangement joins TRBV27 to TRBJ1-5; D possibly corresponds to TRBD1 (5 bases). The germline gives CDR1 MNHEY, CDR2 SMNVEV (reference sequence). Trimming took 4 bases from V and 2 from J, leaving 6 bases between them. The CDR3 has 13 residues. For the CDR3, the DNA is TGTGCCAGCAGTTGGGGGGGCAATCAGCCCCAGCATTTT. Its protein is CASSWGGNQPQHF.

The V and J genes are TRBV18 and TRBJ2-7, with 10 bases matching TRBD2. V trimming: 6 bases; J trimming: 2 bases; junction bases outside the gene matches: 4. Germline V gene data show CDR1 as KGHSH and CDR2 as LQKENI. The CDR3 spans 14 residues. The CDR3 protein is CASSVGLATYEQYF. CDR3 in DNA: TGTGCCAGCTCCGTGGGACTAGCGACCTACGAGCAGTACTTC. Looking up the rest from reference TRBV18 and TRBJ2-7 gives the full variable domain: NAGVMQNPRHLVRRRGQEARLRCSPMKGHSHVYWYRQLPEEGLKFMVYLQKENIIDESGMPKERFSAEFPKEGPSILRIQQVVRGDSAAYFCASSVGLATYEQYFGPGTRLTVT.

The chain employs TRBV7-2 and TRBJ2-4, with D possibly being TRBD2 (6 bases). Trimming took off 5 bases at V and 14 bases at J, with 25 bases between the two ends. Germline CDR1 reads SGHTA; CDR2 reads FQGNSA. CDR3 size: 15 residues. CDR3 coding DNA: TGTGCCAGCAGCGCCAGGTGGGGGGTAGGCCTAGGCGAGTACTTC. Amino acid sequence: CASSARWGVGLGEYF.

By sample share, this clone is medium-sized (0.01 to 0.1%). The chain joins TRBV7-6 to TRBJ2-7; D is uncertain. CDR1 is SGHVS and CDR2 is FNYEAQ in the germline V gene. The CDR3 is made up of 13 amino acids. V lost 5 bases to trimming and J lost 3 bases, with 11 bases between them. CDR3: CASSPGPNYEQYF. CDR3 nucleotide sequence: TGTGCCAGCAGCCCTGGCCCAAACTACGAGCAGTACTTC.

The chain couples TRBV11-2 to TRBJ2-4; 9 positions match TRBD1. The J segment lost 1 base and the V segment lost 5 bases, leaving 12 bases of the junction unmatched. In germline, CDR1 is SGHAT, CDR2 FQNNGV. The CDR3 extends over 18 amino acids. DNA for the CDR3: TGTGCCAGCAGCCCTGGGTCGGGACAGGGAATCGCCAAAAACATTCAGTACTTC. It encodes CASSPGSGQGIAKNIQYF. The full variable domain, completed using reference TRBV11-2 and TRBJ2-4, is EAGVAQSPRYKIIEKRQSVAFWCNPISGHATLYWYQQILGQGPKLLIQFQNNGVVDDSQLPKDRFSAERLKGVDSTLKIQPAKLEDSAVYLCASSPGSGQGIAKNIQYFGAGTRLSVL.

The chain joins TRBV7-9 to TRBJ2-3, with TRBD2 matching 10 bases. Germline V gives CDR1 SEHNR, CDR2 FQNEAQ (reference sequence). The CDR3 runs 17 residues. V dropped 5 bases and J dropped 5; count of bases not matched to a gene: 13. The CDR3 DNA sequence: TGTGCCAGCAGCCTGGCCGCTAGCGGGAGTGATAGAGATACGCAGTATTTT. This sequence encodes CASSLAASGSDRDTQYF.

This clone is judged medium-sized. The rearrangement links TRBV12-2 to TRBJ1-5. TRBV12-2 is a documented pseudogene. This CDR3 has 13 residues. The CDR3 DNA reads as TGTGCAAGTCGCCTCGACTGCAATCAGCCCCAGCATTTT. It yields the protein CASRLDCNQPQHF.

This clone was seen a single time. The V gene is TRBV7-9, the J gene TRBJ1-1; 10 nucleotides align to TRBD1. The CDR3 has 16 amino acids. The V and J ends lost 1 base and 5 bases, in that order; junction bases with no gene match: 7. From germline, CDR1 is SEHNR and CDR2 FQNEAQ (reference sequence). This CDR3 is CASSLVSTGGDTEAFF. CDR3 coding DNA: TGTGCCAGCAGCTTAGTGTCGACAGGGGGCGATACTGAAGCTTTCTTT.

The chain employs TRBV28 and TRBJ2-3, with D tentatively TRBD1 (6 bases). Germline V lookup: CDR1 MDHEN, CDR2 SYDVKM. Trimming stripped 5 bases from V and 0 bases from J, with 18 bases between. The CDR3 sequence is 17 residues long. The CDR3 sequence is CASSPPITGTSTDTQYF. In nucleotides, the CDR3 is TGTGCCAGCAGTCCACCCATTACAGGGACAAGCACAGATACGCAGTATTTT.

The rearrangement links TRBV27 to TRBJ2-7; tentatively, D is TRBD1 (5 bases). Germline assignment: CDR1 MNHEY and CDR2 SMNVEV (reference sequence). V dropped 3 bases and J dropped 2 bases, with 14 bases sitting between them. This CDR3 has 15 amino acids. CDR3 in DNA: TGTGCCAGCAGTTTCGTAGCTGACAGTGCCTACGAGCAGTACTTC. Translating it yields CASSFVADSAYEQYF.

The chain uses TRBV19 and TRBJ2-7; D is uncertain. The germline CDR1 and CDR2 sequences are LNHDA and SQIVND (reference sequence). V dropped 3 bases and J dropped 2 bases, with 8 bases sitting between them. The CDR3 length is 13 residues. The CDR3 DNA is TGTGCCAGTAGTATTGCGGCTCCCTACGAGCAGTACTTC. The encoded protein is CASSIAAPYEQYF.

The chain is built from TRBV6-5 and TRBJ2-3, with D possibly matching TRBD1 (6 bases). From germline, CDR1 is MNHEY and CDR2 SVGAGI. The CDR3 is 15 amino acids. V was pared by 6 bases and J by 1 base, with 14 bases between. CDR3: CASSHRVWGTDTQYF. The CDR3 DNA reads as TGTGCCAGCAGCCACAGGGTTTGGGGCACAGATACGCAGTATTTT.

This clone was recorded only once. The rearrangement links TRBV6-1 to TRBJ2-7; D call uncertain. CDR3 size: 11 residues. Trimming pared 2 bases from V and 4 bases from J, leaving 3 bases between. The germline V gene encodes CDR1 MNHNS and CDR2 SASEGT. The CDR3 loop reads CASSEPYEQYF. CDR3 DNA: TGTGCCAGCAGTGAACCATACGAGCAGTACTTC.

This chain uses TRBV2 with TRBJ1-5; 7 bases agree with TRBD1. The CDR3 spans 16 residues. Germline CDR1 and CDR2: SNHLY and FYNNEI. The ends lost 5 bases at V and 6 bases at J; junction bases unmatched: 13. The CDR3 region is CASSQRGPSHAQPQHF. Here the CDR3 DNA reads TGTGCCAGCAGTCAGAGGGGGCCTAGCCACGCTCAGCCCCAGCATTTT.

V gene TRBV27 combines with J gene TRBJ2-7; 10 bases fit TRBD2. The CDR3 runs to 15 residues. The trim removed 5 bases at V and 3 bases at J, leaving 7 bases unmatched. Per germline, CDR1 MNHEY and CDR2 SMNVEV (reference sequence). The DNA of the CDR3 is TGTGCCAGCAGTCCCTGGACTAGCGGAATCTACGAGCAGTACTTC. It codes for CASSPWTSGIYEQYF.

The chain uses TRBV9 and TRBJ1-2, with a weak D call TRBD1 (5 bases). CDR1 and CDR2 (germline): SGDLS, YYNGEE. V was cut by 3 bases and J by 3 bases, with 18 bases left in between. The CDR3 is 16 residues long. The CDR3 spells CASSAGRGGADYGYTF. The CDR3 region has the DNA TGTGCCAGCAGCGCCGGACGAGGAGGGGCAGACTATGGCTACACCTTC.

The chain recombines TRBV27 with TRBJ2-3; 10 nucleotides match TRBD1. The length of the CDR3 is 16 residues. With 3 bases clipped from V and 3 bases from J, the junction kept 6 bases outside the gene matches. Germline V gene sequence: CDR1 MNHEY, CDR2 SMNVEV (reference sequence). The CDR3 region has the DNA TGTGCCAGCAGTTTCGCCGGGACAGGGGAGACAGATACGCAGTATTTT. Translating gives CASSFAGTGETDTQYF.

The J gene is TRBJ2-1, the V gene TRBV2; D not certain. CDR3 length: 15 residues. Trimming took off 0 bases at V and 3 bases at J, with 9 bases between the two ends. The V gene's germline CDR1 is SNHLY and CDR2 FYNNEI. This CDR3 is CASSEAPIIYNEQFF. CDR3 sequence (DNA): TGTGCCAGCAGTGAAGCCCCTATTATCTACAATGAGCAGTTCTTC.

The CDR3 nucleotides read TGTGCCAGCAGCTTAGGGGGGAGTTGGGGAGATACGCAGTATTTT. Translation: CASSLGGSWGDTQYF. This chain connects TRBV13 to TRBJ2-3; possible D gene TRBD2, 5 bases. Germline assignment: CDR1 PRHDT and CDR2 FYEKMQ (reference sequence). Trimming took 0 bases from V and 5 from J, leaving 12 bases between them. The CDR3 consists of 15 residues.

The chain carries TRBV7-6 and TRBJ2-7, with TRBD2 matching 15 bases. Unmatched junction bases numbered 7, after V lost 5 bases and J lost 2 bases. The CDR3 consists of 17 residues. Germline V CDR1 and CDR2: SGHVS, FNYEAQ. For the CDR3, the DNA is TGTGCCAGCAGCCCCGGACTAGCGGGAGGGAGGACCTACGAGCAGTACTTC. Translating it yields CASSPGLAGGRTYEQYF.